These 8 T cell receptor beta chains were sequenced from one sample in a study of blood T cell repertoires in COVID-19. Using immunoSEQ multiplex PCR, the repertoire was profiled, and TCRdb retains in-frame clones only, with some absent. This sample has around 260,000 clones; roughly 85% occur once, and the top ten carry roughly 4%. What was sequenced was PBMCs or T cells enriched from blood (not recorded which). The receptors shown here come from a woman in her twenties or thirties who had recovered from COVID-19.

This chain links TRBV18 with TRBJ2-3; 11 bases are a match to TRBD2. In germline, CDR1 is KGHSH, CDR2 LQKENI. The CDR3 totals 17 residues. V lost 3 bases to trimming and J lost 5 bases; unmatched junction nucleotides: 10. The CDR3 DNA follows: TGTGCCAGCTCACCCCAGGTACTAGCGGGAGTAGTAGATACGCAGTATTTT. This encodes CASSPQVLAGVVDTQYF.

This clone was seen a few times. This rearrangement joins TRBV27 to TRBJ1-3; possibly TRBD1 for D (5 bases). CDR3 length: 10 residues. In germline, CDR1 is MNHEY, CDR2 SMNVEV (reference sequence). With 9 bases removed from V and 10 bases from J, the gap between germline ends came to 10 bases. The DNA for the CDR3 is TGTGCCAGACAAAAGGGGACCATATATTTT. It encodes CARQKGTIYF.

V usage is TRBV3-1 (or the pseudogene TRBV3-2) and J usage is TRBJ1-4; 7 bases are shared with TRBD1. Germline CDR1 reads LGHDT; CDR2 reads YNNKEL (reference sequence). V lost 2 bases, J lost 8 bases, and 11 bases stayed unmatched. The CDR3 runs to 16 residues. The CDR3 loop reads CASSQPRQGRQEKLFF. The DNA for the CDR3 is TGTGCCAGCAGCCAACCTAGACAGGGACGCCAGGAAAAACTGTTTTTT.

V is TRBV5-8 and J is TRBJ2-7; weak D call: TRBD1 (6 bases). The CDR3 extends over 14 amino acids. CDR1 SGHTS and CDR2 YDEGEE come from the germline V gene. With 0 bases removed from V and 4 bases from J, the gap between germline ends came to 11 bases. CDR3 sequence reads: CASSLDRATYEQYF. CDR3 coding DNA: TGTGCCAGCAGCTTGGACAGGGCCACGTACGAGCAGTACTTC.

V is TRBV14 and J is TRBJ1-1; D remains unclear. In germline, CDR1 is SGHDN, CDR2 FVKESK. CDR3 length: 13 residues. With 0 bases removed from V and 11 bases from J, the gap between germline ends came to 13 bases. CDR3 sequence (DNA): TGTGCCAGCAGCCAAGATGAGTACGGGGTGGCTTTCTTT. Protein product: CASSQDEYGVAFF.

CDR3 sequence: CASRPTGGLDTQYF. DNA of the CDR3: TGTGCCAGCAGACCGACAGGGGGCTTAGATACGCAGTATTTT. The gene calls are TRBV28 and TRBJ2-3, with 10 bases fitting TRBD1. CDR3 length: 14 residues. V was clipped by 6 bases and J by 5 bases; unmatched bases: 5. Germline-derived CDR1 and CDR2 are MDHEN and SYDVKM.

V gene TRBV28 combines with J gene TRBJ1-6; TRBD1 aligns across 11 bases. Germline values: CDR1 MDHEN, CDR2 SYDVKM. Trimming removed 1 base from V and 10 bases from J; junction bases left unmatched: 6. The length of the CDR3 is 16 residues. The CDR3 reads CASSLLPGDRGSPLHF. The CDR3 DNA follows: TGTGCCAGCAGTTTATTACCGGGGGACAGGGGGTCACCCCTCCACTTT.

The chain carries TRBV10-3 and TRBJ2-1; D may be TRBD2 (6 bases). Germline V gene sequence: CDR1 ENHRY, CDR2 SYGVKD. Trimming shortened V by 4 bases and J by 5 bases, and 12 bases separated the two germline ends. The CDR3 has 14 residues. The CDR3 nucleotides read TGTGCCATCAGTGGTCCGGGACTGAACAATGAGCAGTTCTTC. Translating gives CAISGPGLNNEQFF.